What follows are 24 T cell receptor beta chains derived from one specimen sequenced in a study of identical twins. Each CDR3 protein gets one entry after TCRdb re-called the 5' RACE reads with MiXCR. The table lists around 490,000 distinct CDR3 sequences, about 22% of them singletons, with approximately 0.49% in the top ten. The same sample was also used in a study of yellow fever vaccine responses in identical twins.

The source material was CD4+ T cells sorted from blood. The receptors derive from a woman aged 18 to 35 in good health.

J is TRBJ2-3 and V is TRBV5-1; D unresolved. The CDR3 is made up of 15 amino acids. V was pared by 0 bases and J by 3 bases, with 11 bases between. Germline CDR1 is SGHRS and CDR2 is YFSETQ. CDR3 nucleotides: TGCGCCAGCAGCTTGGATTCCTGGGGTACAGATACGCAGTATTTT. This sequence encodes CASSLDSWGTDTQYF.

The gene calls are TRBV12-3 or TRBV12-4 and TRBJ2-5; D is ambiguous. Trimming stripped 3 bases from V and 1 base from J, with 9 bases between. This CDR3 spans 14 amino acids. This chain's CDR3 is CASSFSKTQETQYF. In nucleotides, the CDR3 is TGTGCCAGCAGTTTCTCTAAGACCCAAGAGACCCAGTACTTC.

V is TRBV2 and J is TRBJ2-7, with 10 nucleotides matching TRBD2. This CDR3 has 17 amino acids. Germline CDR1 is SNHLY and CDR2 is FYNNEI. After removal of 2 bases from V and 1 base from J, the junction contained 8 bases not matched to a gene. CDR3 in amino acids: CASSERLAGVRSYEQYF. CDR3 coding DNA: TGTGCCAGCAGTGAAAGGCTAGCGGGAGTCAGGTCCTACGAGCAGTACTTC. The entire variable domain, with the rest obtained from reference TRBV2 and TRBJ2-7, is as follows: EPEVTQTPSHQVTQMGQEVILRCVPISNHLYFYWYRQILGQKVEFLVSFYNNEISEKSEIFDDQFSVERPDGSNFTLKIRSTKLEDSAMYFCASSERLAGVRSYEQYFGPGTRLTVT.

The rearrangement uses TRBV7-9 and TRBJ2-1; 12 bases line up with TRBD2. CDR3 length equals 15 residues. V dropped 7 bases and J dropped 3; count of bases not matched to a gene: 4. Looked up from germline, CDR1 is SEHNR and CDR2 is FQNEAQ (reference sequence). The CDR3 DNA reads TGTGCCAGCACCACGGGACTAGCGGGCTACAATGAGCAGTTCTTC. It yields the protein CASTTGLAGYNEQFF.

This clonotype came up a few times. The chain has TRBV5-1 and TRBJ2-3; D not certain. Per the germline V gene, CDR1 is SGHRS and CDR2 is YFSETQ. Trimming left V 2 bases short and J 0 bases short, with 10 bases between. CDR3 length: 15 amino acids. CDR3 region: CASSFGISSTDTQYF. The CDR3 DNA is TGCGCCAGCAGCTTTGGCATATCTAGCACAGATACGCAGTATTTT. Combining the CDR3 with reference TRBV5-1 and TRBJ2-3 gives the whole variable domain KAGVTQTPRYLIKTRGQQVTLSCSPISGHRSVSWYQQTPGQGLQFLFEYFSETQRNKGNFPGRFSGRQFSNSRSEMNVSTLELGDSALYLCASSFGISSTDTQYFGPGTRLTVL.

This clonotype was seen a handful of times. CDR3 region: CASSGPGTSGVLLYNEQFF. The CDR3 coding sequence is TGTGCCAGCTCAGGCCCCGGGACTAGCGGGGTTCTCCTCTACAATGAGCAGTTCTTC. The rearrangement uses TRBV18 and TRBJ2-1; 13 bases line up with TRBD2. Germline-derived CDR1 and CDR2 are KGHSH and LQKENI. After removal of 5 bases from V and 3 bases from J, the junction contained 13 bases not matched to a gene. The CDR3 extends over 19 amino acids.

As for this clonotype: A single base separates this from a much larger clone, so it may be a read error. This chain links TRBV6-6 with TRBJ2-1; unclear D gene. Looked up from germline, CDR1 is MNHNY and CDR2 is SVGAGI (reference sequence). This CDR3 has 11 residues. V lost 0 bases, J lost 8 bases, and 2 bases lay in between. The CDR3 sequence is CASSYSHEQFF. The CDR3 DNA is TGTGCCAGCAGTTACTCGCATGAGCAGTTCTTC.

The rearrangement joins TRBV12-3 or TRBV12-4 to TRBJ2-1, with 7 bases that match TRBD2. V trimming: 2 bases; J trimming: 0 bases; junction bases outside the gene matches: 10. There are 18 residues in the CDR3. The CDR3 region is CASSLSSQRGSSYNEQFF. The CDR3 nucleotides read TGTGCCAGCAGTTTATCTTCGCAGCGGGGAAGCTCCTACAATGAGCAGTTCTTC.

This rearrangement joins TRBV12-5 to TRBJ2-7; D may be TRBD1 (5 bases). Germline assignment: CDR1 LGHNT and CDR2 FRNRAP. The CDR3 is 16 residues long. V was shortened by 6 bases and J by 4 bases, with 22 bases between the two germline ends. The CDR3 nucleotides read TGTGCTAGTGGCGCATCTTACCCCAGGGTGGAGTACGAGCAGTACTTC. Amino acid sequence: CASGASYPRVEYEQYF.

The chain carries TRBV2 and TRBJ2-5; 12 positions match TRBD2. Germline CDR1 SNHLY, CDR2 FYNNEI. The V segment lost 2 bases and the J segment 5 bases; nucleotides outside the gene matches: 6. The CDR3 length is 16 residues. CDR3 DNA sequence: TGTGCCAGCAGTGAAACCGAACTAGCGGGAGGTGAGACCCAGTACTTC. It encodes CASSETELAGGETQYF.

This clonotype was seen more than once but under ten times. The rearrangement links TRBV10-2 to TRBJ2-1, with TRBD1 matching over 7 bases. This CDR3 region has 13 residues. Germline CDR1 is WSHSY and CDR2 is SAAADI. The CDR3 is CAAEGARYNEQFF. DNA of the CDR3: TGCGCAGCCGAGGGGGCGCGGTACAATGAGCAGTTCTTC.

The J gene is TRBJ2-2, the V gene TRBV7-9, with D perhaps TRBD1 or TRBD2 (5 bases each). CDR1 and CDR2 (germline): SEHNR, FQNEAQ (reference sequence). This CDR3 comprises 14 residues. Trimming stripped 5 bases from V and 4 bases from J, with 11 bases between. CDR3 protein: CASSRDGVTGELFF. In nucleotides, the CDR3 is TGTGCCAGCAGCCGGGACGGGGTCACCGGGGAGCTGTTTTTT.

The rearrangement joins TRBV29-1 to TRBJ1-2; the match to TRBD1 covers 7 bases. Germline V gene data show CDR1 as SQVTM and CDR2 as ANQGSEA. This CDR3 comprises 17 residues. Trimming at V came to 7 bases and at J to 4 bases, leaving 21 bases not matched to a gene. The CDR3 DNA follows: TGCAGCGGCCCGACGGGACAGACCACGATCCAGCTCTATGGCTACACCTTC. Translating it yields CSGPTGQTTIQLYGYTF.

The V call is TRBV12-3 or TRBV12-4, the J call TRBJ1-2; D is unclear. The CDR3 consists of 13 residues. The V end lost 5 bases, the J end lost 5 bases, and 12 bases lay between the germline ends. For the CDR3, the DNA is TGTGCCAGCAGTACCGGGCCCAAATATGGCTACACCTTC. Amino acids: CASSTGPKYGYTF.

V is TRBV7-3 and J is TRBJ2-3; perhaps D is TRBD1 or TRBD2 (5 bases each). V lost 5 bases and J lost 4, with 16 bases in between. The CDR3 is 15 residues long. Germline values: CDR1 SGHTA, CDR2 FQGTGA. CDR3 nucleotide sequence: TGTGCCAGCAGCCCAACCGGGACGGGTCCAGATACGCAGTATTTT. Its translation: CASSPTGTGPDTQYF.

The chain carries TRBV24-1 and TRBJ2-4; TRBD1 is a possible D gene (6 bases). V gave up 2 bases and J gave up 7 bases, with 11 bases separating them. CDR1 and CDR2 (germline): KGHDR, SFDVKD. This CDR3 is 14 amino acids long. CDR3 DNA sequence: TGTGCCACCAGTGATTCGACAGGTTTGAACATTCAGTACTTC. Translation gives CATSDSTGLNIQYF.

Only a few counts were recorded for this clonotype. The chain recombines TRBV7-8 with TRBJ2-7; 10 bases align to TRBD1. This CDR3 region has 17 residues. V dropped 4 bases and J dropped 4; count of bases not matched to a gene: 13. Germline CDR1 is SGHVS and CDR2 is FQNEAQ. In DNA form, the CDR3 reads TGTGCCAGCAGCTCTAGCCTGGGTCGGACAGGGGGTTACGAGCAGTACTTC. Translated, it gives CASSSSLGRTGGYEQYF.

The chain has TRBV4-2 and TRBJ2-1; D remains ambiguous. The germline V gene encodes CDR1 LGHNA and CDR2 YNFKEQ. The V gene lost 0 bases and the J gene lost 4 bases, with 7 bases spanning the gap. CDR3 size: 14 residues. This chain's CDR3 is CASSQDVDYNEQFF. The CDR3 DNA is TGTGCCAGCAGCCAAGATGTCGATTACAATGAGCAGTTCTTC.

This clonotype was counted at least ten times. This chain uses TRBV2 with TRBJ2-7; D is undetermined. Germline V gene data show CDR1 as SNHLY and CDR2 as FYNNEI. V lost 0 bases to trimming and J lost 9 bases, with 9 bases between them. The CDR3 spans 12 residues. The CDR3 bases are TGTGCCAGCAGTGAAGCGCTGGCAGGGCAGTACTTC. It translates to CASSEALAGQYF. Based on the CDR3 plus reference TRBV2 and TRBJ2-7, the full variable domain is EPEVTQTPSHQVTQMGQEVILRCVPISNHLYFYWYRQILGQKVEFLVSFYNNEISEKSEIFDDQFSVERPDGSNFTLKIRSTKLEDSAMYFCASSEALAGQYFGPGTRLTVT.

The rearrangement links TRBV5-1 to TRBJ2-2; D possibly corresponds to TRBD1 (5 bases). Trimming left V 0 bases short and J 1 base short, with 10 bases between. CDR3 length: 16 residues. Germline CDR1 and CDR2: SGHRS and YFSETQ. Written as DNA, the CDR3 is TGCGCCAGCAGCTTGGCCGCCCAGGGGAACACCGGGGAGCTGTTTTTT. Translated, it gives CASSLAAQGNTGELFF.

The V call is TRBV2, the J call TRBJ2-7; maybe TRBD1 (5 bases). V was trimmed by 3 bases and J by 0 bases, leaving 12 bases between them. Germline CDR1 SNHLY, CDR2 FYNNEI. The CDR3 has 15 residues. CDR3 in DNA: TGTGCCAGCAGTGATGGGCAGGGATTCTCCTACGAGCAGTACTTC. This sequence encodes CASSDGQGFSYEQYF.

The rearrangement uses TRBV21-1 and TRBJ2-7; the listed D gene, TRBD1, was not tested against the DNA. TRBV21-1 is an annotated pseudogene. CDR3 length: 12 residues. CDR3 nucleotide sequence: TGTGCCAGCAGCAGCTGTTTAACAGGGAGGCGGGTC. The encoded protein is CASSSCLTGRRV.

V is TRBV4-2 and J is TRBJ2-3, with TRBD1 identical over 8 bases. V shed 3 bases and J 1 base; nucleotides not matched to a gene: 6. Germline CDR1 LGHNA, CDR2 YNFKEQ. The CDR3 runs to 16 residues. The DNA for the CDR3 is TGTGCCAGCAGCCATGACCCGGGACAGGGCACAGATACGCAGTATTTT. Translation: CASSHDPGQGTDTQYF.

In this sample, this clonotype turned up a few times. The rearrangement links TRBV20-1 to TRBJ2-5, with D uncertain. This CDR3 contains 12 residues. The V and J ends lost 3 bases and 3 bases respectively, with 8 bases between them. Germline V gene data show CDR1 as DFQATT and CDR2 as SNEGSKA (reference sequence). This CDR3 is CSARESKETQYF. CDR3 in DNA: TGCAGTGCTAGGGAATCAAAAGAGACCCAGTACTTC.